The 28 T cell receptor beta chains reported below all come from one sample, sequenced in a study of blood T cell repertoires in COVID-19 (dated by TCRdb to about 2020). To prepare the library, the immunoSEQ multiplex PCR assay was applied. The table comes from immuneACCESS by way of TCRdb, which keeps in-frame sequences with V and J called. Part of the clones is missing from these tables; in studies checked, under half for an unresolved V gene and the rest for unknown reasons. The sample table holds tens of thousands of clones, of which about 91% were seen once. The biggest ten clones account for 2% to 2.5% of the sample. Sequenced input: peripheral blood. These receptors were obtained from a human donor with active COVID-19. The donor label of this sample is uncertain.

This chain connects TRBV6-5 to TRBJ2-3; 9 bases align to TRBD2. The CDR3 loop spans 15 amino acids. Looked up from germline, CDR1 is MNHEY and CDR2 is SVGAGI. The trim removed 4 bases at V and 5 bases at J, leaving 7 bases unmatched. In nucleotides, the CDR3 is TGTGCCAGCAGTTTGCTTGCGGGGGGGCAAGATACGCAGTATTTT. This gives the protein CASSLLAGGQDTQYF.

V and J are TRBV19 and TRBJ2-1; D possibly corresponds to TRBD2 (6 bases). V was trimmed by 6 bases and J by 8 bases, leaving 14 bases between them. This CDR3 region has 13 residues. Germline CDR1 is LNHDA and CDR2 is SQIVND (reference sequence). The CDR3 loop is CASSPTSFHEQFF. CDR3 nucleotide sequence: TGTGCCAGTAGCCCGACTAGTTTCCATGAGCAGTTCTTC.

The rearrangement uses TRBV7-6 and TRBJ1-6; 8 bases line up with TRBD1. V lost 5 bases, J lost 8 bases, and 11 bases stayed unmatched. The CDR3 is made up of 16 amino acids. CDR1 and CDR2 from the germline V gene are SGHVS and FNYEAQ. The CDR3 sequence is CASSRASTGAYSPLHF. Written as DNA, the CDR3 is TGTGCCAGCAGCCGTGCTTCGACAGGGGCGTATTCACCCCTCCACTTT.

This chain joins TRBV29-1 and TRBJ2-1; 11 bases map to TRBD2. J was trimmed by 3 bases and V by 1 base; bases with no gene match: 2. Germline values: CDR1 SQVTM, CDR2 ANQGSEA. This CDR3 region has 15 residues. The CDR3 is CSVEVGLAGYNEQFF. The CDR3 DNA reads TGCAGCGTTGAAGTTGGACTAGCGGGCTACAATGAGCAGTTCTTC.

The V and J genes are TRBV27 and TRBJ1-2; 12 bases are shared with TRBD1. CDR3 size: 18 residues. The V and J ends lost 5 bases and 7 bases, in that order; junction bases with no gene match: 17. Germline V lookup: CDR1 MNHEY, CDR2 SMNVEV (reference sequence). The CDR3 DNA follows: TGTGCCAGCAGTACAGCTCCGGGACAGGGGGCGCTGGGATTTGGCTACACCTTC. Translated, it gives CASSTAPGQGALGFGYTF.

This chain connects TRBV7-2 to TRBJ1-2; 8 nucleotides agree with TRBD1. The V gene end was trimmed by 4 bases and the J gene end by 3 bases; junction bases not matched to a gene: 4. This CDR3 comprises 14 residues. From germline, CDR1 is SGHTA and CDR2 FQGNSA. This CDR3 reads CASSYPDRDYGYTF. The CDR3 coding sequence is TGTGCCAGCAGCTACCCGGACAGGGACTATGGCTACACCTTC.

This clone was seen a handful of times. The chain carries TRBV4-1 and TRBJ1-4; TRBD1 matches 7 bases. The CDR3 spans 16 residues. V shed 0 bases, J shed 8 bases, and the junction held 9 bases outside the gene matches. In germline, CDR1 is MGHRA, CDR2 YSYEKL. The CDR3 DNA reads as TGCGCCAGCAGCCAAGATCTAGAGGGGGCTCGGGAAAAACTGTTTTTT. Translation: CASSQDLEGAREKLFF.

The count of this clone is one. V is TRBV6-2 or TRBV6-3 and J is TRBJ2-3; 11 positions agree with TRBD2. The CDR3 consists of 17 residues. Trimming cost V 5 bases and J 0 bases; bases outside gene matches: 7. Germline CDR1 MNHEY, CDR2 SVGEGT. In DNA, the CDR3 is TGTGCCAGCAGTCCACGGACTAGCGGGCTTAGCACAGATACGCAGTATTTT. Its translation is CASSPRTSGLSTDTQYF.

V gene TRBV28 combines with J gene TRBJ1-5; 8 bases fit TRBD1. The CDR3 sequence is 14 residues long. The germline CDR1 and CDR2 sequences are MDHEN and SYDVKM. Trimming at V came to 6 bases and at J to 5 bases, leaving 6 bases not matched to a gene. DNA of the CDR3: TGTGCCAGCAGGGAACAGGGGGGGGATCAGCCCCAGCATTTT. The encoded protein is CASREQGGDQPQHF.

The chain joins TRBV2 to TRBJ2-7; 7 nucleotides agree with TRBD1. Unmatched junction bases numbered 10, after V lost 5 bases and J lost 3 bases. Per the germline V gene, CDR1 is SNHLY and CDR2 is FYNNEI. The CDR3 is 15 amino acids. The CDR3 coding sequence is TGTGCCAGCAGTTCCGACAGGGTAGGGAACTACGAGCAGTACTTC. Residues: CASSSDRVGNYEQYF.

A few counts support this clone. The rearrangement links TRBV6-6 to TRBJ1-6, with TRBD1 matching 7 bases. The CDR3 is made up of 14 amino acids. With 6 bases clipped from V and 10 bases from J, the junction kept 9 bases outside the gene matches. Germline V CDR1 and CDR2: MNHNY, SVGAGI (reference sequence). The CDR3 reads CASSEQGKGSPLHF. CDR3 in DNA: TGTGCCAGCAGCGAACAGGGGAAGGGCTCACCCCTCCACTTT.

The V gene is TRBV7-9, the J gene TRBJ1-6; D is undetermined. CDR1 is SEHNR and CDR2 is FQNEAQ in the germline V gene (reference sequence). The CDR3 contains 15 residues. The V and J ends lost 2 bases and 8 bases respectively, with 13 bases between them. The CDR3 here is CASSLLTTGDSPLHF. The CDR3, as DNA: TGTGCCAGCAGCTTATTAACCACCGGGGATTCACCCCTCCACTTT.

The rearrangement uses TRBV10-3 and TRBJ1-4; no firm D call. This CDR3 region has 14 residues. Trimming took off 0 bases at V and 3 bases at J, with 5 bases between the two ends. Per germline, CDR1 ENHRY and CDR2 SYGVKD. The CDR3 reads CAISESASNEKLFF. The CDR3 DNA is TGTGCCATCAGTGAGTCAGCCTCTAATGAAAAACTGTTTTTT.

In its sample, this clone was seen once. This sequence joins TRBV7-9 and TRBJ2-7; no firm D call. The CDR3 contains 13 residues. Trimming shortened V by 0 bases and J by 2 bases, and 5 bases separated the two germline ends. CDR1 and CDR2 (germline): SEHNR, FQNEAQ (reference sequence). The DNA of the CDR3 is TGTGCCAGCAGCTTAGCACAAACCTACGAGCAGTACTTC. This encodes CASSLAQTYEQYF.

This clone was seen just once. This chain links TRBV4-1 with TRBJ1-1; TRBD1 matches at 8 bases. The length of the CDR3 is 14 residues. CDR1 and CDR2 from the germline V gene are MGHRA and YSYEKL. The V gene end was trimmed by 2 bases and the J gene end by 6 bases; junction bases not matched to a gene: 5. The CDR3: CASSQPQGAAEAFF. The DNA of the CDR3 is TGCGCCAGCAGCCAACCCCAGGGGGCCGCTGAAGCTTTCTTT.

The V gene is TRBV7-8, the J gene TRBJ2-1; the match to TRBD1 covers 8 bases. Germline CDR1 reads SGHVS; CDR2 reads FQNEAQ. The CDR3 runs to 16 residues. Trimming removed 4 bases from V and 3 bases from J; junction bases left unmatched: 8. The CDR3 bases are TGTGCCAGCAGCTCGATGGACAGGGCCCTCTACAATGAGCAGTTCTTC. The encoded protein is CASSSMDRALYNEQFF.

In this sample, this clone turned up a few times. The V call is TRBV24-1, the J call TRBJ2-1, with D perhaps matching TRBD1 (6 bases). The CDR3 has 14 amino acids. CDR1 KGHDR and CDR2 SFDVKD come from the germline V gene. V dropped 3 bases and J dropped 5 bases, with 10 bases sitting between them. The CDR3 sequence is CATSDTGPNNEQFF. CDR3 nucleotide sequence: TGTGCCACCAGTGATACAGGGCCTAACAATGAGCAGTTCTTC.

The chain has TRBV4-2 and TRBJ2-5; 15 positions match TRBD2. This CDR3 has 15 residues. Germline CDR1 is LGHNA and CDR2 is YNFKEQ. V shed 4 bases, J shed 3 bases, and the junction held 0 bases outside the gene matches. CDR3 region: CASSRTSGGEETQYF. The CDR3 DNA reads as TGTGCCAGCAGCCGGACTAGCGGGGGGGAAGAGACCCAGTACTTC.

The CDR3 nucleotides are TGTGCCACCAGTGAGACTAGCGGGGGGGCCAGAGATACGCAGTATTTT. Protein product: CATSETSGGARDTQYF. The chain is built from TRBV24-1 and TRBJ2-3; 14 nucleotides agree with TRBD2. The length of the CDR3 is 16 residues. Trimming at V came to 4 bases and at J to 5 bases, leaving 4 bases not matched to a gene. Germline V gene lookup returns CDR1 KGHDR and CDR2 SFDVKD.

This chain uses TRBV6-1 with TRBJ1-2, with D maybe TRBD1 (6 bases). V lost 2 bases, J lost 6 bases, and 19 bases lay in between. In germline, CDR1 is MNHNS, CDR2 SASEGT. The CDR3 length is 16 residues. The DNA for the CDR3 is TGTGCCAGCAGTGAATCTTTTCGGGGGGCGCTCCATGGCTACACCTTC. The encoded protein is CASSESFRGALHGYTF.

CDR3 nucleotide sequence: TGCGCCAGCAGCTTGGTGGAGGGACTAGAGTACCAAGAGACCCAGTACTTC. Encoded protein: CASSLVEGLEYQETQYF. The chain has TRBV5-1 and TRBJ2-5; 8 nucleotides match TRBD2. The CDR3 length is 17 residues. Germline CDR1 SGHRS, CDR2 YFSETQ. Unmatched junction bases numbered 7, after V lost 0 bases and J lost 0 bases.

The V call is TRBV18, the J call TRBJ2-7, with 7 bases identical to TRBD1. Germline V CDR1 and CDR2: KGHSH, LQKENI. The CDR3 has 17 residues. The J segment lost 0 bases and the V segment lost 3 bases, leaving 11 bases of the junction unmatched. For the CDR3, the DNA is TGTGCCAGCTCACCTTCAAGCCGGGACAGATTCTCCTACGAGCAGTACTTC. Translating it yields CASSPSSRDRFSYEQYF.

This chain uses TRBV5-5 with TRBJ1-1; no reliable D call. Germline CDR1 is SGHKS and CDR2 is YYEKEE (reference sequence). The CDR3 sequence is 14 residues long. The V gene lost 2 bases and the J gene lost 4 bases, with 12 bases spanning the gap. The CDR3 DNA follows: TGTGCCAGCAGCTTAGCAGCTGAGGGCACTGAAGCTTTCTTT. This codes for CASSLAAEGTEAFF.

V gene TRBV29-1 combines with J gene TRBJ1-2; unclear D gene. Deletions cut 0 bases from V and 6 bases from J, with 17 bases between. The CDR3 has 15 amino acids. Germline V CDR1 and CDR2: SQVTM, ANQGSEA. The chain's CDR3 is CSVEEGGGSVHGYTF. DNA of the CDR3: TGCAGCGTTGAAGAAGGTGGAGGGTCGGTGCATGGCTACACCTTC.

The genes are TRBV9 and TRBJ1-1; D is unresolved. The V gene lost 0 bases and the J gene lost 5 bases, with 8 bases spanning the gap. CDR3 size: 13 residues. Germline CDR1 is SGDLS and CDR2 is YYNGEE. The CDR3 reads CASSVDLRTEAFF. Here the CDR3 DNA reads TGTGCCAGCAGCGTAGATCTAAGAACTGAAGCTTTCTTT.

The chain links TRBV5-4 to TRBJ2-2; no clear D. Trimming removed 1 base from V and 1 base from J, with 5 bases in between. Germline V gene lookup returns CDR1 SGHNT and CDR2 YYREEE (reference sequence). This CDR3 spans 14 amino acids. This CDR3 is CASSLYVNTGELFF. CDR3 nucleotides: TGTGCCAGCAGCTTGTATGTGAACACCGGGGAGCTGTTTTTT.

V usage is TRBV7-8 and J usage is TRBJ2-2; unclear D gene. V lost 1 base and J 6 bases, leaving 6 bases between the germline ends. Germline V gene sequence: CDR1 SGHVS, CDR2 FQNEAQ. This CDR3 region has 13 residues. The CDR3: CASSLVVAGELFF. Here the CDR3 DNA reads TGTGCCAGCAGCTTAGTAGTAGCCGGGGAGCTGTTTTTT.

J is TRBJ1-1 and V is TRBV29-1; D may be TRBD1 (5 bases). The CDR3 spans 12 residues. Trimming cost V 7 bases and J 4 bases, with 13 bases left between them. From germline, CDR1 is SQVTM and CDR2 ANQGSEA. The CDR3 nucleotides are TGCAGCGCTGGGGGGGTTGGCACTGAAGCTTTCTTT. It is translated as CSAGGVGTEAFF.